One T cell receptor (beta chain) is described in this entry. These data belong to a study of OX40 agonist ivuxolimab in advanced cancers. On the study more broadly: Of the patients, three showed partial responses, one with hepatocellular carcinoma and two with cutaneous melanoma.

Clones were read by immunoSEQ multiplex PCR, and TCRdb kept only the in-frame ones, dropping some. The sample has approximately 68,000 clones, almost 90% seen once. CDR1 and CDR2 (germline): LNHDA, SQIVND (reference sequence). The CDR3 runs to 15 residues. V was pared by 6 bases and J by 2 bases, with 4 bases of the junction left unmatched. The sample consisted of CD4+ or CD8+ T cells sorted from blood, taken in a trial of the OX40 agonist ivuxolimab. The chain recombines TRBV19 with TRBJ2-3; 11 bases align to TRBD2. This receptor was obtained from an adult with an advanced solid tumor such as melanoma, head and neck, liver or kidney cancer. The CDR3, as DNA: TGTGCCAGTAGCCCGACTAGCGGGGCCACAGATACGCAGTATTTT. Its protein product is CASSPTSGATDTQYF. Full variable domain (rest looked up from reference TRBV19 and TRBJ2-3): DGGITQSPKYLFRKEGQNVTLSCEQNLNHDAMYWYRQDPGQGLRLIYYSQIVNDFQKGDIAEGYSVSREKKESFPLTVTSAQKNPTAFYLCASSPTSGATDTQYFGPGTRLTVL.